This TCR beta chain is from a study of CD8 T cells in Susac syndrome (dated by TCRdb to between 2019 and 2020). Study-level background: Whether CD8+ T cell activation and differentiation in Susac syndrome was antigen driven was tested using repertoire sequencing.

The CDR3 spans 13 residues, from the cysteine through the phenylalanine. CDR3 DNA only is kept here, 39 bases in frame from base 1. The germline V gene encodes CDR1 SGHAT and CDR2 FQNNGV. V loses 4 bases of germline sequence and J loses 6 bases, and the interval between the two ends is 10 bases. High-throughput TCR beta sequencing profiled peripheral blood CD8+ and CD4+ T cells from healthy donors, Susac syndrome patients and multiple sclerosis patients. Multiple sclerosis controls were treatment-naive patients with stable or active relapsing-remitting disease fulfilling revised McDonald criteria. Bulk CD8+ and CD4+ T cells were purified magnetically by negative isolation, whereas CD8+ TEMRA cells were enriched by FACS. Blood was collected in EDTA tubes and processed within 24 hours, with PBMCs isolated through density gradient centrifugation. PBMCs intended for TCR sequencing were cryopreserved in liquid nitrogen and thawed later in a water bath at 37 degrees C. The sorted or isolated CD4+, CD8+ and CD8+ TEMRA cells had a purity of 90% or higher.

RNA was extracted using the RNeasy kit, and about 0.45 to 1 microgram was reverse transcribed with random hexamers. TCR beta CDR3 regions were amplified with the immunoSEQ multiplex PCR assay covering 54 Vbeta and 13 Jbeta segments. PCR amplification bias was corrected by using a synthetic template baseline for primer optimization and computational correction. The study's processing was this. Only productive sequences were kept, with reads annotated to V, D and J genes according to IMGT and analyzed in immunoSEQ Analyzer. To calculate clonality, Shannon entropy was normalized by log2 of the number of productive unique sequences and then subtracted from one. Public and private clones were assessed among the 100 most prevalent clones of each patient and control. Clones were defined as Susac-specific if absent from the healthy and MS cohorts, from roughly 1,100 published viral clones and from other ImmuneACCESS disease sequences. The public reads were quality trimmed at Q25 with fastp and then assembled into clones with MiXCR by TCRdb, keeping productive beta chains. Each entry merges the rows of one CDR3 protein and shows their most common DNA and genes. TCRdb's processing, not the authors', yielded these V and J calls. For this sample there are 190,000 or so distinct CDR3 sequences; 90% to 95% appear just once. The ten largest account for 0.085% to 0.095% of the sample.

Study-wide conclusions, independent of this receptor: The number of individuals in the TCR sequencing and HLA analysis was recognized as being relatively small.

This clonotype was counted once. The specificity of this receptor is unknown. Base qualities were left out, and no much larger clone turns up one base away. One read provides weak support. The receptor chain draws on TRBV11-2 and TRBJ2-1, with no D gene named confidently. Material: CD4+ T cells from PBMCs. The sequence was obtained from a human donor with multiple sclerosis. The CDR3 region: CASSSYVVNEQFF. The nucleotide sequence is TGTGCCAGCAGCTCCTATGTGGTCAATGAGCAGTTCTTC.